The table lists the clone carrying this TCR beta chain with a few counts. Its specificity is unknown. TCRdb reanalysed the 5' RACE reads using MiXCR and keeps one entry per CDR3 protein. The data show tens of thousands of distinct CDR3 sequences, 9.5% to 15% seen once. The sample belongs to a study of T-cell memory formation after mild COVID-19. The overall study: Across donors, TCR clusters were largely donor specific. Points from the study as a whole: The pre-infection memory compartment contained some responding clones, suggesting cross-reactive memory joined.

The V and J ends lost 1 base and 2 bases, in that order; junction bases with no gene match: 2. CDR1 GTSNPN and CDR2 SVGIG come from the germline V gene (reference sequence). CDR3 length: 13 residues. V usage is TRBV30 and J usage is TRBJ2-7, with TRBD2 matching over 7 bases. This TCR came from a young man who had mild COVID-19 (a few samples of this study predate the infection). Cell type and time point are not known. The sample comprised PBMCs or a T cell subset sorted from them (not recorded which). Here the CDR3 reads CAWSDGGTYEQYF. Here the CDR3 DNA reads TGTGCCTGGAGTGACGGGGGGACCTACGAGCAGTACTTC.